The 31 T cell receptor beta chains below come from one sample, sequenced in a study of blood T cell repertoires in COVID-19 (dated by TCRdb to about 2020). Library prep was done by the immunoSEQ multiplex PCR assay. Imported from immuneACCESS, the table was reduced by TCRdb to in-frame sequences with V and J called. These copies leave out some clones; in studies compared against another copy, an unresolved V gene accounts for under half, and the cause of the remainder is not known. Within this sample are about 370,000 clones, with around 89% of them counted one time only. 6% to 7.5% of the sample is held by the ten biggest clonotypes. Sequenced sample: peripheral blood. These receptors originate from a man younger than 35 with active or convalescent COVID-19.

The chain employs TRBV7-9 and TRBJ1-3; D remains unclear. Deletions cut 1 base from V and 0 bases from J, with 4 bases between. The CDR3 is 14 residues long. Germline CDR1 and CDR2: SEHNR and FQNEAQ (reference sequence). CDR3 amino acids: CASSLVSSGNTIYF. CDR3 nucleotide sequence: TGTGCCAGCAGCTTAGTTAGCTCTGGAAACACCATATATTTT.

V usage is TRBV30 and J usage is TRBJ1-2; possible D gene TRBD1, 6 bases. The CDR3 is 14 residues long. Trimming removed 0 bases at V and 3 bases at J, with 11 bases between. The germline V gene encodes CDR1 GTSNPN and CDR2 SVGIG (reference sequence). CDR3 DNA sequence: TGTGCCTGGAGTGTGTGGAACAGGGACTATGGCTACACCTTC. Translated, it gives CAWSVWNRDYGYTF.

The chain employs TRBV28 and TRBJ1-6; weak D call: TRBD1 (6 bases). Germline CDR1 is MDHEN and CDR2 is SYDVKM. V gave up 4 bases and J gave up 10 bases, with 14 bases separating them. CDR3 length: 14 residues. The CDR3 nucleotides are TGTGCCAGCAGTTACGGACAGAATTACTCACCCCTCCACTTT. Translated: CASSYGQNYSPLHF. Together with reference TRBV28 and TRBJ1-6, the CDR3 gives the full variable domain: DVKVTQSSRYLVKRTGEKVFLECVQDMDHENMFWYRQDPGLGLRLIYFSYDVKMKEKGDIPEGYSVSREKKERFSLILESASTNQTSMYLCASSYGQNYSPLHFGNGTRLTVT.

The chain links TRBV18 to TRBJ1-2, with D unresolved. Trimming left V 1 base short and J 2 bases short, with 8 bases between. Germline-derived CDR1 and CDR2 are KGHSH and LQKENI. The CDR3 is 14 amino acids. In DNA form, the CDR3 reads TGTGCCAGCTCACCACTACCCAGAAACTATGGCTACACCTTC. It specifies CASSPLPRNYGYTF.

The V and J genes are TRBV19 and TRBJ1-2; tentatively, D is TRBD1 (5 bases). The CDR3 is 15 amino acids. Germline V gene data show CDR1 as LNHDA and CDR2 as SQIVND (reference sequence). V lost 3 bases and J lost 1, with 12 bases in between. CDR3 amino acids: CASSIWGSFNYGYTF. CDR3 in DNA: TGTGCCAGTAGTATCTGGGGCTCCTTTAACTATGGCTACACCTTC.

The rearrangement links TRBV5-6 to TRBJ2-5; unclear D gene. CDR3 length equals 13 residues. The germline V gene has CDR1 SGHDT and CDR2 YYEEEE. V dropped 3 bases and J dropped 4 bases, with 10 bases sitting between them. CDR3: CASSSTTGETQYF. CDR3 sequence (DNA): TGTGCCAGCAGCTCCACCACGGGAGAGACCCAGTACTTC.

This clone has a single count. The chain employs TRBV7-2 and TRBJ2-5, with 12 bases that match TRBD1. V trimming: 4 bases; J trimming: 7 bases; junction bases outside the gene matches: 10. Germline loops: CDR1 SGHTA, CDR2 FQGNSA. The CDR3 is 16 amino acids. The CDR3 DNA sequence: TGTGCCAGCAGCTCGCCGGGACAGGGGGCGAAAGGGACCCAGTACTTC. Translation gives CASSSPGQGAKGTQYF.

This clone occurred once. The J gene is TRBJ1-1, the V gene TRBV19; TRBD1 agrees at 7 bases. Germline assignment: CDR1 LNHDA and CDR2 SQIVND (reference sequence). This CDR3 region has 14 residues. Trimming at V came to 8 bases and at J to 2 bases, leaving 8 bases not matched to a gene. Here the CDR3 reads CASLKTGSNTEAFF. The DNA of the CDR3 is TGTGCCAGTCTCAAGACAGGGAGCAACACTGAAGCTTTCTTT.

The rearrangement uses TRBV29-1 and TRBJ2-5; TRBD2 matches 9 bases. There are 15 residues in the CDR3. Trimming cost V 1 base and J 4 bases; bases outside gene matches: 7. CDR1 and CDR2 (germline): SQVTM, ANQGSEA. The CDR3 region is CSVEVAGGPGETQYF. CDR3 sequence (DNA): TGCAGCGTTGAAGTTGCGGGGGGGCCCGGAGAGACCCAGTACTTC.

The V and J genes are TRBV24-1 and TRBJ1-2; D gene ambiguous. The V end lost 5 bases, the J end lost 4 bases, and 10 bases lay between the germline ends. The CDR3 is 13 residues long. Germline V gene sequence: CDR1 KGHDR, CDR2 SFDVKD. The CDR3 nucleotides are TGTGCCACCAGTGGTGGCCGATCCTATGGCTACACCTTC. Its translation: CATSGGRSYGYTF.

The gene calls are TRBV7-2 and TRBJ1-2, with D maybe TRBD1 (6 bases). Germline loops: CDR1 SGHTA, CDR2 FQGNSA. The CDR3 length is 15 residues. Trimming removed 2 bases at V and 3 bases at J, with 13 bases between. The CDR3 DNA reads TGTGCCAGCAGCTTAAAGGGACAACCATACTATGGCTACACCTTC. It encodes CASSLKGQPYYGYTF.

The chain has TRBV6-1 and TRBJ1-2; weak D call: TRBD1 (5 bases). Germline V gene sequence: CDR1 MNHNS, CDR2 SASEGT. The V gene lost 2 bases and the J gene lost 1 base, with 11 bases spanning the gap. The CDR3 spans 15 residues. CDR3 in DNA: TGTGCCAGCAGTGAACCCAGGGCCGGTAACTATGGCTACACCTTC. This encodes CASSEPRAGNYGYTF.

The rearrangement uses TRBV7-9 and TRBJ2-3; tentatively, D is TRBD2 (6 bases). The CDR3 consists of 14 residues. CDR1 is SEHNR, CDR2 FQNEAQ, per germline (reference sequence). The V end lost 4 bases, the J end lost 1 base, and 9 bases lay between the germline ends. This CDR3 is CASSSGLGTDTQYF. CDR3 DNA sequence: TGTGCCAGCAGCTCGGGACTTGGCACAGATACGCAGTATTTT.

Concerning this clone itself: The sample contains more than one DNA sequence encoding this CDR3. V is TRBV4-3 and J is TRBJ1-2; D not resolved. The V end lost 0 bases, the J end lost 2 bases, and 10 bases lay between the germline ends. Germline V gives CDR1 LGHNA, CDR2 YSLEER. CDR3 size: 15 residues. The CDR3 loop is CASSQDRGGNYGYTF. The DNA of the CDR3 is TGCGCCAGCAGCCAAGATCGAGGAGGGAACTATGGCTACACCTTC.

This chain links TRBV15 with TRBJ1-4; weak D call: TRBD1 (5 bases). Looked up from germline, CDR1 is LNHNV and CDR2 is YYDKDF (reference sequence). CDR3 length: 16 amino acids. V gave up 3 bases and J gave up 4 bases, with 15 bases separating them. DNA for the CDR3: TGTGCCACCAGCAGCGGGCGGGGCAAACATAATGAAAAACTGTTTTTT. It codes for CATSSGRGKHNEKLFF.

V is TRBV4-3 and J is TRBJ1-2; 9 positions match TRBD1. The CDR3 contains 14 residues. V dropped 3 bases and J dropped 6; count of bases not matched to a gene: 5. The germline gives CDR1 LGHNA, CDR2 YSLEER. The CDR3 region is CASSQERTGDGYTF. The CDR3 DNA reads TGCGCCAGCAGCCAGGAAAGGACAGGGGATGGCTACACCTTC.

This clone was observed once. The chain joins TRBV7-3 to TRBJ2-3; D remains ambiguous. This CDR3 has 16 residues. The germline CDR1 and CDR2 sequences are SGHTA and FQGTGA. V lost 0 bases, J lost 0 bases, and 10 bases lay in between. The DNA for the CDR3 is TGTGCCAGCAGCTTAACAAGCGATTCTAGCACAGATACGCAGTATTTT. It yields the protein CASSLTSDSSTDTQYF.

This chain uses TRBV27 with TRBJ2-3, with 11 positions matching TRBD2. V gave up 2 bases and J gave up 2 bases; unmatched junction bases: 9. CDR1 is MNHEY and CDR2 is SMNVEV in the germline V gene (reference sequence). The CDR3 covers 18 residues. The CDR3 reads CASSLQVAGGIDTDTQYF. The CDR3 coding sequence is TGTGCCAGCAGTTTACAGGTAGCGGGAGGGATCGACACAGATACGCAGTATTTT.

This chain's CDR3 is CASSLPDISYEQYF. The CDR3 coding sequence is TGTGCCAGCAGCCTTCCGGACATCTCCTACGAGCAGTACTTC. The gene calls are TRBV28 and TRBJ2-7, with D possibly being TRBD1 (5 bases). Per the germline V gene, CDR1 is MDHEN and CDR2 is SYDVKM. The length of the CDR3 is 14 residues. Trimming shortened V by 6 bases and J by 0 bases, and 12 bases separated the two germline ends. The full variable domain, rest sourced from reference TRBV28 and TRBJ2-7, is DVKVTQSSRYLVKRTGEKVFLECVQDMDHENMFWYRQDPGLGLRLIYFSYDVKMKEKGDIPEGYSVSREKKERFSLILESASTNQTSMYLCASSLPDISYEQYFGPGTRLTVT.

The V and J genes are TRBV7-9 and TRBJ2-1, with 11 bases fitting TRBD2. Germline V gene lookup returns CDR1 SEHNR and CDR2 FQNEAQ (reference sequence). This CDR3 comprises 15 residues. V lost 6 bases and J lost 4; bases outside the gene matches: 5. CDR3 in DNA: TGTGCCAGCAGTTCGGGACTAGCGGATTACAATGAGCAGTTCTTC. Its protein is CASSSGLADYNEQFF.

The V gene is TRBV4-1, the J gene TRBJ2-1, with 8 bases that match TRBD2. V shed 2 bases, J shed 4 bases, and the junction held 10 bases outside the gene matches. Germline assignment: CDR1 MGHRA and CDR2 YSYEKL. The CDR3 sequence is 17 residues long. CDR3 in amino acids: CASSQYPAGAIYNEQFF. CDR3 coding DNA: TGCGCCAGCAGCCAATATCCAGCGGGGGCCATTTACAATGAGCAGTTCTTC.

The V gene is TRBV7-9, the J gene TRBJ1-6, with TRBD1 matching over 7 bases. From germline, CDR1 is SEHNR and CDR2 FQNEAQ (reference sequence). The CDR3 sequence is 16 residues long. The V gene end was trimmed by 5 bases and the J gene end by 7 bases; junction bases not matched to a gene: 11. The CDR3 sequence: CASSPSHDRANSPLHF. CDR3 DNA sequence: TGTGCCAGCAGCCCAAGCCACGACAGGGCGAATTCACCCCTCCACTTT.

The rearrangement uses TRBV18 and TRBJ1-6; perhaps TRBD1 as D (6 bases). The V end lost 3 bases, the J end lost 9 bases, and 9 bases lay between the germline ends. The CDR3 runs 13 residues. Per the germline V gene, CDR1 is KGHSH and CDR2 is LQKENI. CDR3 sequence: CASSPATGSPLHF. The CDR3 nucleotides are TGTGCCAGCTCACCGGCGACAGGTTCACCCCTCCACTTT.

The V and J genes are TRBV9 and TRBJ2-1; TRBD1 agrees at 9 bases. CDR1 SGDLS and CDR2 YYNGEE come from the germline V gene. The CDR3 sequence is 15 residues long. Trimming at V came to 5 bases and at J to 6 bases, leaving 9 bases not matched to a gene. CDR3: CASSSGTGLSNEQFF. For the CDR3, the DNA is TGTGCCAGCAGTTCCGGGACAGGGTTAAGCAATGAGCAGTTCTTC.

Worth noting for this clone: This sample also contains other DNA sequences that code for the same CDR3. The rearrangement joins TRBV5-1 to TRBJ1-4; D is ambiguous. Germline CDR1 is SGHRS and CDR2 is YFSETQ. The length of the CDR3 is 14 residues. V was pared by 5 bases and J by 0 bases, with 8 bases between. The CDR3 sequence: CASSLAATNEKLFF. In nucleotides, the CDR3 is TGCGCCAGCAGTCTAGCCGCAACTAATGAAAAACTGTTTTTT.

The CDR3 loop reads CASSATGVNTGELFF. In DNA form, the CDR3 reads TGTGCCAGCAGCGCGACCGGGGTGAACACCGGGGAGCTGTTTTTT. The rearrangement joins TRBV5-5 to TRBJ2-2; the D gene is possibly TRBD2 (5 bases). Trimming cost V 4 bases and J 1 base, with 11 bases left between them. Per germline, CDR1 SGHKS and CDR2 YYEKEE (reference sequence). The CDR3 runs 15 residues.

The rearrangement joins TRBV10-3 to TRBJ1-2; 9 bases match TRBD1. Germline values: CDR1 ENHRY, CDR2 SYGVKD. The CDR3 contains 12 residues. V trimming: 10 bases; J trimming: 6 bases; junction bases outside the gene matches: 6. CDR3 in amino acids: CATGTGINGYTF. The CDR3 DNA follows: TGTGCCACCGGGACAGGGATTAATGGCTACACCTTC.

About this clone itself: Germline and junction disagree at one end, which may indicate a read error. The chain carries TRBV2 and TRBJ1-5; 9 bases map to TRBD1. There are 15 residues in the CDR3. The germline CDR1 and CDR2 sequences are SNHLY and FYNNEI. As DNA, the CDR3 is TGTGCCAGCAGGGAAGACAGGGGGGGCAATCAGCCCCAGCATTTT. Amino acids: CASREDRGGNQPQHF.

This chain joins TRBV28 and TRBJ2-2; possible D gene TRBD1, 5 bases. CDR1 and CDR2 from the germline V gene are MDHEN and SYDVKM. Trimming cost V 5 bases and J 6 bases, with 16 bases left between them. This CDR3 is built from 15 residues. CDR3 coding DNA: TGTGCCAGCAGTATCGGCAGGGTTAGTCCCGGGGAGCTGTTTTTT. It encodes CASSIGRVSPGELFF.

The rearrangement uses TRBV9 and TRBJ2-5; 10 nucleotides line up with TRBD2. The germline gives CDR1 SGDLS, CDR2 YYNGEE. This CDR3 comprises 16 residues. Trimming removed 0 bases from V and 5 bases from J; junction bases left unmatched: 7. The CDR3 protein is CASSVESSGGGETQYF. The CDR3 DNA reads TGTGCCAGCAGCGTAGAGTCTAGCGGGGGCGGGGAGACCCAGTACTTC.

The gene calls are TRBV15 and TRBJ1-5; a possible D gene is TRBD1 (5 bases). Trimming took 1 base from V and 4 from J, leaving 8 bases between them. Germline loops: CDR1 LNHNV, CDR2 YYDKDF (reference sequence). The CDR3 runs to 14 residues. The DNA of the CDR3 is TGTGCCACCAGCAGAGGCAGGGAAAATCAGCCCCAGCATTTT. It encodes CATSRGRENQPQHF.